This passage covers 3 T cell receptor beta chains from one sample sequenced in a study of cytomegalovirus exposure and HLA in healthy donors. The PCR was carried out with 60 Vbeta primers and 13 Jbeta primers. Measured with immunoSEQ multiplex PCR; TCRdb has only the in-frame clones, and not every one. This table holds about 150,000 clones, around 80% found once. The sequencing input was PBMCs. The receptors shown here come from a woman aged 40 to 55 in good health and CMV-seropositive.

A note on this clone: A read error may produce the germline difference seen at one junction end. The chain has TRBV28 and TRBJ2-6; D might be TRBD2 (6 bases). The V gene's germline CDR1 is MDHEN and CDR2 SYDVKM. The CDR3 totals 17 residues. CDR3 sequence: CASSLVGGSTGANVLNF. The CDR3, as DNA: TGTGCCAGCAGTTTAGTGGGGGGATCAACTGGGGCCAACGTCCTGAATTTC. The entire variable domain, with the rest obtained from reference TRBV28 and TRBJ2-6, is as follows: DVKVTQSSRYLVKRTGEKVFLECVQDMDHENMFWYRQDPGLGLRLIYFSYDVKMKEKGDIPEGYSVSREKKERFSLILESASTNQTSMYLCASSLVGGSTGANVLNFGAGSRLTVL.

The rearrangement links TRBV4-2 to TRBJ2-1, with 7 nucleotides matching TRBD2. V gave up 3 bases and J gave up 0 bases; unmatched junction bases: 2. The CDR3 is 15 amino acids. Germline lookup yields CDR1 LGHNA and CDR2 YNFKEQ. The CDR3 here is CASSQGEGSYNEQFF. In nucleotides, the CDR3 is TGTGCCAGCAGCCAGGGGGAGGGCTCCTACAATGAGCAGTTCTTC.

The rearrangement links TRBV11-3 to TRBJ1-1; 9 positions match TRBD1. V was clipped by 0 bases and J by 8 bases; unmatched bases: 1. This CDR3 is 13 amino acids long. Germline V lookup: CDR1 SGHNT, CDR2 YENEEA. CDR3 protein: CASSLDGTGEAFF. The CDR3 DNA reads as TGTGCCAGCAGCTTAGACGGGACAGGGGAAGCTTTCTTT.